This is a list of T cell receptor beta chains from one sample in a study of blood T cell repertoires in COVID-19. Assay used: immunoSEQ multiplex PCR; TCRdb lists only in-frame clones, some missing. The repertoire consists of approximately 30,000 clones, with about 90% occurring once and the leading ten covering less than 3.5%. The material sequenced was peripheral blood. These receptors all come from a human donor in a cohort sampled during active COVID-19. CDR3s include the opening cysteine and the closing phenylalanine or tryptophan. Fields, in order: V gene, D gene, J gene, clone size, CDR3 DNA, CDR3 protein. A D gene is named only where the DNA matches it firmly. Some rows mark clone size as missing; the rest say once, few, many or name a class of expanded clone.

V: TRBV5-5; D: .; J: TRBJ1-1; size: .; DNA: TGTGCCAGCAGCTTGGGGCAGGGTCGGATGTTGGGTGAAGCTTTCTTT; CDR3: CASSLGQGRMLGEAFF
V: TRBV6-6; D: .; J: TRBJ2-2; size: .; DNA: TGTGCCAGCATAGGTTTCGGAGTTAACACCGGGGAGCTGTTTTTT; CDR3: CASIGFGVNTGELFF
V: TRBV10-1; D: TRBD1; J: TRBJ2-1; size: once; DNA: TGCGCCAGCAGTGGGGACAGTTACAATGAGCAGTTCTTC; CDR3: CASSGDSYNEQFF
V: TRBV2; D: .; J: TRBJ1-2; size: few; DNA: TGTGCCGGCACCCGGGGGGCGGGACCACAGGCTGGCTACACCTTC; CDR3: CAGTRGAGPQAGYTF
V: TRBV19; D: .; J: TRBJ1-1; size: .; DNA: TGTGCCAGTACGTCACAGTCGATGAACACTGAAGCTTTCTTT; CDR3: CASTSQSMNTEAFF
V: TRBV2; D: .; J: TRBJ1-1; size: .; DNA: TGTGCCAGCATCATAAATCAGGTCAGGGCGGAAGCTTTCTTT; CDR3: CASIINQVRAEAFF
V: TRBV5-1; D: .; J: TRBJ1-6; size: few; DNA: TGCGCCAGCAGCTTGTTGGGGAGCTCCTATAATTCACCCCTCCACTTT; CDR3: CASSLLGSSYNSPLHF
V: TRBV10-3; D: .; J: TRBJ1-4; size: .; DNA: TGTGCCATCCAGCGACAGGTTAATGAAAAACTGTTTTTT; CDR3: CAIQRQVNEKLFF
V: TRBV6-5; D: .; J: TRBJ1-1; size: .; DNA: TGTGCCAGCAGCCGCGGGAACACTGAAGCTTTCTTT; CDR3: CASSRGNTEAFF
V: TRBV7-9; D: .; J: TRBJ1-2; size: .; DNA: TGTGCCAGCAGCCAGGAGGTCTCCTATGGCTACACCTTC; CDR3: CASSQEVSYGYTF
V: TRBV3-1/TRBV3-2; D: .; J: TRBJ1-3; size: .; DNA: TGTGCCAGCAGCCAGGGGAGCTCTGGAAACACCATATATTTT; CDR3: CASSQGSSGNTIYF
V: TRBV18; D: .; J: TRBJ1-4; size: .; DNA: TGTGCCAGCTCAGAGGGCCGTATAGAGGAAAAACTGTTTTTT; CDR3: CASSEGRIEEKLFF
V: TRBV19; D: .; J: TRBJ1-1; size: .; DNA: TGTGCCAGTAGTAGCAGGGTGGGGACTGAAGCTTTCTTT; CDR3: CASSSRVGTEAFF
V: TRBV7-9; D: TRBD1; J: TRBJ2-5; size: .; DNA: TGTGCCAGCAGCTTAACGGGGACAGGGGGGGAGACCCAGTACTTC; CDR3: CASSLTGTGGETQYF
V: TRBV6-2/TRBV6-3; D: .; J: TRBJ2-2; size: .; DNA: TGTGCCAGCAGCTTCGACAGGCTCACCGGGGAGCTGTTTTTT; CDR3: CASSFDRLTGELFF
V: TRBV11-2; D: .; J: TRBJ1-1; size: .; DNA: TGTGCCAGCAGCTTAGTACAGATAACTGAAGCTTTCTTT; CDR3: CASSLVQITEAFF
V: TRBV5-4; D: .; J: TRBJ1-1; size: .; DNA: TGTGCCGGAAGAACAGGTTCCATGAACACTGAAGCTTTCTTT; CDR3: CAGRTGSMNTEAFF
V: TRBV27; D: .; J: TRBJ1-4; size: .; DNA: TGTGCCAGCAGTCCGTACGTGGGGGGGGGAAGGGATGAAAAACTGTTTTTT; CDR3: CASSPYVGGGRDEKLFF
V: TRBV4-1; D: .; J: TRBJ2-7; size: .; DNA: TGCGCCAGCAGCCAATTCACTACAGGGAAGAGTATCTACGAGCAGTACTTC; CDR3: CASSQFTTGKSIYEQYF
V: TRBV18; D: .; J: TRBJ2-3; size: .; DNA: TGTGCCAGCTCACCACGCAGTGGAGATACGCAGTATTTT; CDR3: CASSPRSGDTQYF
V: TRBV6-2/TRBV6-3; D: .; J: TRBJ2-3; size: .; DNA: TGTGCCAGCAGTTACTGGCAGGGGAGCACAGATACGCAGTATTTT; CDR3: CASSYWQGSTDTQYF
V: TRBV7-9; D: .; J: TRBJ2-5; size: .; DNA: TGTGCCAGCAGCTTTGCGGGGGAGACCCAGTACTTC; CDR3: CASSFAGETQYF
V: TRBV4-3; D: TRBD1; J: TRBJ1-1; size: .; DNA: TGCGCCAGCAGTCTTCAGGGGGCGGCTGAAGCTTTCTTT; CDR3: CASSLQGAAEAFF
V: TRBV6-2/TRBV6-3; D: .; J: TRBJ2-5; size: .; DNA: TGTGCCAGCAGTTACGGGGCCGTGGGGACCCAGTACTTC; CDR3: CASSYGAVGTQYF
V: TRBV5-1; D: TRBD2; J: TRBJ2-5; size: .; DNA: TGCGCCAGCCGGACTAGCGGACACACCCAAGAGACCCAGTACTTC; CDR3: CASRTSGHTQETQYF
V: TRBV3-1/TRBV3-2; D: TRBD2; J: TRBJ2-2; size: .; DNA: TGTGCCAGCAGCCAAGAAGTAAAAGTGGGACTAGCATACGGGACCGGGGAGCTGTTTTTT; CDR3: CASSQEVKVGLAYGTGELFF
V: TRBV11-2; D: .; J: TRBJ1-6; size: .; DNA: TGTGCCAGCAGCTACGACGGGGATTCACCCCTCCACTTT; CDR3: CASSYDGDSPLHF
V: TRBV9; D: TRBD1; J: TRBJ2-1; size: .; DNA: TGTGCCAGCAGCGTAGCCCCGGACAGGGAGAATGAGCAGTTCTTC; CDR3: CASSVAPDRENEQFF
V: TRBV4-3; D: .; J: TRBJ2-7; size: few; DNA: TGCGCCAGCAGCCAAGAGCTACAGACAAACGAGCAGTACTTC; CDR3: CASSQELQTNEQYF
V: TRBV7-2; D: .; J: TRBJ1-1; size: .; DNA: TGTGCCAGCAGCTTAAGGAGGAACACTGAAGCTTTCTTT; CDR3: CASSLRRNTEAFF
V: TRBV27; D: .; J: TRBJ1-2; size: .; DNA: TGTGCCAGCAGGACTAGGGAAGGGAGATTCTATGGCTACACCTTC; CDR3: CASRTREGRFYGYTF
V: TRBV6-5; D: TRBD2; J: TRBJ2-1; size: once; DNA: TGTGCCAGCAGGTCGACGGGGGGGGCCCCCAGGCAGTTCTTC; CDR3: CASRSTGGAPRQFF
V: TRBV19; D: .; J: TRBJ1-2; size: .; DNA: TGTGCCAGTAGTATAGATCCCTCCAGGATCAACTATGGCTACACCTTC; CDR3: CASSIDPSRINYGYTF
V: TRBV15; D: .; J: TRBJ2-7; size: .; DNA: TGTGCCACCAGCAGAGATTTGGGGGGTTACGAGCAGTACTTC; CDR3: CATSRDLGGYEQYF
V: TRBV19; D: TRBD1; J: TRBJ1-5; size: .; DNA: TGTGCCAGTAGTGCTCCGGGACAGGGGATTGACAATCAGCCCCAGCATTTT; CDR3: CASSAPGQGIDNQPQHF
V: TRBV2; D: .; J: TRBJ2-4; size: .; DNA: TGTGCCAGCAGTCGGGCGAGGCAGGGGATATCCAAAAACATTCAGTACTTC; CDR3: CASSRARQGISKNIQYF